This TCR beta chain was recorded in a study of blood T cell repertoires in COVID-19. Study-level background: Spain, Italy and the United States supplied samples that represented acute and convalescent COVID-19. The analysed material was cDNA or gDNA that came from T cells, B-cell-depleted T cells, or PBMCs.

After removal of 3 bases from V and 5 bases from J, the junction contained 5 bases not matched to a gene. The germline CDR1 and CDR2 sequences are SGHRS and YFSETQ. This CDR3 comprises 15 residues. TCRdb keeps only in-frame clones here, not all; method: immunoSEQ multiplex PCR. The data contain around 40,000 clones, around 87% of them singletons. The V call is TRBV5-1, the J call TRBJ2-5, with TRBD2 matching 12 bases. Material: peripheral blood. This clonotype was sampled from a middle-aged man with active or convalescent COVID-19. The CDR3 reads CASSSTLAGGETQYF. The DNA for the CDR3 is TGCGCCAGCAGCTCGACTCTAGCGGGGGGGGAGACCCAGTACTTC.